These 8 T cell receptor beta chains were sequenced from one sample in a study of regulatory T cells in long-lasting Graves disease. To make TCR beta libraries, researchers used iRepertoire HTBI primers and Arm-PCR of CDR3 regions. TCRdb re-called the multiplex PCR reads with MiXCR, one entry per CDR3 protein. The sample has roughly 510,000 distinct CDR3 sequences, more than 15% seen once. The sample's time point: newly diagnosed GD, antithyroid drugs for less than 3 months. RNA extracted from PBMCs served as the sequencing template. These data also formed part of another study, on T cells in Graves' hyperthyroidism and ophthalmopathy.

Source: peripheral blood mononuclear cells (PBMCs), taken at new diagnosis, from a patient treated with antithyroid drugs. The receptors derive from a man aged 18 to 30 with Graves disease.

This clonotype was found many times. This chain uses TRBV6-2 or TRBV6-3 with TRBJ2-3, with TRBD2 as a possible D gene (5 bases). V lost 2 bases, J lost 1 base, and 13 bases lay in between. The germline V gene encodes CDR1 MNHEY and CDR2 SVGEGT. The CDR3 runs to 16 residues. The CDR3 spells CASSYASGFGTDTQYF. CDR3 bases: TGTGCCAGCAGTTACGCGAGCGGATTCGGCACAGATACGCAGTATTTT.

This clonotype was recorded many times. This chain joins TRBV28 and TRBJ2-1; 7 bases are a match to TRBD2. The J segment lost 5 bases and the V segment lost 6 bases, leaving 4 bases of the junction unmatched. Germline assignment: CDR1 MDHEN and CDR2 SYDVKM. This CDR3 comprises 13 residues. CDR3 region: CASRPAGNNEQFF. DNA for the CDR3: TGTGCCAGCAGGCCAGCGGGAAACAATGAGCAGTTCTTC. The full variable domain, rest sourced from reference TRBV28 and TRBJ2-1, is DVKVTQSSRYLVKRTGEKVFLECVQDMDHENMFWYRQDPGLGLRLIYFSYDVKMKEKGDIPEGYSVSREKKERFSLILESASTNQTSMYLCASRPAGNNEQFFGPGTRLTVL.

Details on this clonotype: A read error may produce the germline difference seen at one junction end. CDR3 bases: TGTGCCAGTAGCCCAGCGGAAGGTTCACCCCTCCACTTT. It yields the protein CASSPAEGSPLHF. The chain uses TRBV3-1 and TRBJ1-6; no firm D call. Germline V lookup: CDR1 LGHDT, CDR2 YNNKEL (reference sequence). The CDR3 sequence is 13 residues long.

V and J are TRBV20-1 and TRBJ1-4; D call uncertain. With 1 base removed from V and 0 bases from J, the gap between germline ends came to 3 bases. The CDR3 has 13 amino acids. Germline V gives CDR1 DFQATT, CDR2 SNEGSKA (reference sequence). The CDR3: CSARGPTNEKLFF. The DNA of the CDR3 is TGCAGTGCTAGAGGTCCAACTAATGAAAAACTGTTTTTT.

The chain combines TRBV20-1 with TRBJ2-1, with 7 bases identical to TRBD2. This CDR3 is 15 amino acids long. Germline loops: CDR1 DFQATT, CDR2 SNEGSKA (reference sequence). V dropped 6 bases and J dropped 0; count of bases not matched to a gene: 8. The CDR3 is CSAGATSVSYNEQFF. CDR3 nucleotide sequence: TGCAGTGCCGGAGCTACTAGCGTCTCCTACAATGAGCAGTTCTTC.

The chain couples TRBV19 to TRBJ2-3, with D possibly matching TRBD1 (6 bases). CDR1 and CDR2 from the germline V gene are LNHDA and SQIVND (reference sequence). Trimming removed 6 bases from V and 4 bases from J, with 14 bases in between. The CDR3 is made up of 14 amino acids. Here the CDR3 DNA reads TGTGCCAGTAGCATACAGGGATTTTCAGATACGCAGTATTTT. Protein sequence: CASSIQGFSDTQYF.

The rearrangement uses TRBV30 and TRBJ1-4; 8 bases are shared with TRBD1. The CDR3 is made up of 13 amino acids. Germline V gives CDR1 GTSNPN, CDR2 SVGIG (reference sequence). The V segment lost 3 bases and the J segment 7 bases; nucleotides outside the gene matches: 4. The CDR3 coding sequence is TGTGCCTGGAGAGGGACAGGAGGTGAAAAACTGTTTTTT. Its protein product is CAWRGTGGEKLFF. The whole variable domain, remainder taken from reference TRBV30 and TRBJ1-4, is SQTIHQWPATLVQPVGSPLSLECTVEGTSNPNLYWYRQAAGRGLQLLFYSVGIGQISSEVPQNLSASRPQDRQFILSSKKLLLSDSGFYLCAWRGTGGEKLFFGSGTQLSVL.

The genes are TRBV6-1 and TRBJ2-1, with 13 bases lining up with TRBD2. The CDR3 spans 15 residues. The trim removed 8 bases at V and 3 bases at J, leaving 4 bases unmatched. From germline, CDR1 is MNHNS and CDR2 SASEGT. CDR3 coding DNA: TGTGCCAGCGTATGGACTAGCGGGAGCTACAATGAGCAGTTCTTC. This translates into CASVWTSGSYNEQFF.